Listed below are T cell receptor beta chains from one sample, sequenced in a study of early T cells in non-severe SARS-CoV-2 infection. Each CDR3 protein is one row after TCRdb ran MiXCR on the 5' RACE reads. The sample shows about 33,000 distinct CDR3 sequences, 5% of them seen only once. Sample: whole blood. Receptor source: an adult who was a healthcare worker with PCR-confirmed SARS-CoV-2 infection or an uninfected control (not recorded which). CDR3s include the opening cysteine and the closing phenylalanine or tryptophan. A D gene is named only where the DNA matches it firmly. Some rows mark clone size as missing; the rest say once, few, many or name a class of expanded clone.

J gene,clone size,D gene,V gene,CDR3 protein,CDR3 DNA
TRBJ2-6,many,.,TRBV19,CASTLGQPGNSGANVLTF,TGTGCCAGTACCCTCGGACAGCCTGGGAACTCTGGGGCCAACGTCCTGACTTTC
TRBJ2-1,many,.,TRBV12-3/TRBV12-4,CASSSARAGEQFF,TGTGCCAGCAGTTCCGCTAGAGCCGGTGAGCAGTTCTTC
TRBJ2-2,.,.,TRBV9,CASSVGHRAPGELFF,TGTGCCAGCAGCGTAGGCCATCGAGCTCCCGGGGAGCTGTTTTTT
TRBJ2-7,few,.,TRBV6-6,CASSRQNSYEQYF,TGTGCCAGCAGTCGACAGAACTCCTACGAGCAGTACTTC
TRBJ2-3,.,.,TRBV20-1,CSARDPAGDTQYF,TGCAGTGCTAGAGATCCTGCGGGAGATACGCAGTATTTT
TRBJ2-3,few,TRBD2,TRBV7-6,CASSPDGLESDTQYF,TGTGCCAGCAGCCCCGATGGACTAGAAAGTGATACGCAGTATTTT
TRBJ1-2,few,.,TRBV7-2,CASSYKAENYGYTF,TGTGCCAGCAGCTATAAGGCCGAGAACTATGGCTACACCTTC
TRBJ2-3,many,.,TRBV7-2,CASSRQSTDTQYF,TGTGCCAGCAGCCGTCAAAGCACAGATACGCAGTATTTT
TRBJ1-1,.,TRBD1,TRBV29-1,CSVPRDRAMNTEAFF,TGCAGCGTTCCTCGGGACAGGGCGATGAACACTGAAGCTTTCTTT
TRBJ1-2,few,.,TRBV18,CASSHTYGYTF,TGTGCCAGCTCACATACTTATGGCTACACCTTC
TRBJ2-2,.,TRBD2,TRBV20-1,CSAQGLAGENTGELFF,TGCAGTGCTCAGGGACTAGCGGGGGAGAACACCGGGGAGCTGTTTTTT
TRBJ1-5,many,.,TRBV20-1,CSARRDRNQPQHF,TGCAGTGCTAGAAGGGACCGGAATCAGCCCCAGCATTTT
TRBJ1-1,.,.,TRBV6-2/TRBV6-3,CASSYSILAGNTEAFF,TGTGCCAGCAGTTACTCGATACTGGCGGGGAACACTGAAGCTTTCTTT
TRBJ2-2,.,.,TRBV28,CASSYGQRTGELFF,TGTGCCAGCAGTTATGGGCAGCGCACCGGGGAGCTGTTTTTT